This T cell receptor (beta chain) appears in the sequencing data of a study of stem cell transplantation in POMP-related autoinflammatory disease. Study in general: Hypothesis: faulty thymoproteasomes impair CD8+ T-cell selection, skewing TRB repertoires. After transplant, neutrophils and platelets showed 100% graft donor chimerism through one year. Whole-study results and caveats: Unique TRB V-J gene pairings were limited in number in patients with PRAID. PRAID patients trended toward lower TRB diversity and higher clonality in all analyzed T-cell subsets.

The CDR3 covers 15 residues. V lost 5 bases, J lost 3 bases, and 11 bases lay in between. Germline assignment: CDR1 MDHEN and CDR2 SYDVKM. With respect to this clone: The target antigen is unknown.

The assay was immunoSEQ multiplex PCR, and TCRdb's table has in-frame clones only and misses some. The data hold some 69,000 clones, with just over 90% observed a single time. The source is a human patient with POMP-related autoinflammation and immune dysregulation (PRAID). A subset of T cells may come from the graft donor. This specimen consisted of CD4+ T cells from PBMCs, obtained after stem cell transplantation. The chain links TRBV28 to TRBJ2-6; tentatively, D is TRBD2 (5 bases). CDR3 bases: TGTGCCAGCAGTACTAGGGTATATGGGGCCAACGTCCTGACTTTC. It codes for CASSTRVYGANVLTF. Full variable domain (rest looked up from reference TRBV28 and TRBJ2-6): DVKVTQSSRYLVKRTGEKVFLECVQDMDHENMFWYRQDPGLGLRLIYFSYDVKMKEKGDIPEGYSVSREKKERFSLILESASTNQTSMYLCASSTRVYGANVLTFGAGSRLTVL.